This entry lists 7 T cell receptor beta chains sequenced from one sample in a study of T cell clones after liver transplantation. The repertoire was sequenced with immunoSEQ multiplex PCR; TCRdb's copy has only in-frame clones and lacks some. The sample includes roughly 100,000 clones, about 80% of them seen just once. Sequenced material: CD4+ T cells from blood, taken around 4 years after liver transplant. The source of these receptors is a human patient who received a liver transplant. Some T cells may have come from the graft donor.

V usage is TRBV7-8 and J usage is TRBJ1-5, with 7 bases lining up with TRBD1. The germline V gene has CDR1 SGHVS and CDR2 FQNEAQ. V lost 5 bases, J lost 2 bases, and 12 bases stayed unmatched. The CDR3 loop spans 17 amino acids. CDR3 region: CASSPGQVYGGNQPQHF. The CDR3 DNA is TGTGCCAGCAGCCCCGGACAGGTCTACGGAGGCAATCAGCCCCAGCATTTT. Complete variable domain (other parts from reference TRBV7-8 and TRBJ1-5): GAGVSQSPRYKVAKRGQDVALRCDPISGHVSLFWYQQALGQGPEFLTYFQNEAQLDKSGLPSDRFFAERPEGSVSTLKIQRTQQEDSAVYLCASSPGQVYGGNQPQHFGDGTRLSIL.

This chain links TRBV27 with TRBJ2-1; a weak D match, TRBD2 (5 bases). This CDR3 region has 15 residues. V lost 7 bases to trimming and J lost 0 bases, with 13 bases between them. The germline V gene has CDR1 MNHEY and CDR2 SMNVEV (reference sequence). In DNA form, the CDR3 reads TGTGCCAGCAAGGAGCGGACCAACTCCTACAATGAGCAGTTCTTC. Protein sequence: CASKERTNSYNEQFF.

CDR3 residues: CASSSPSTRQTYEQYF. The CDR3 DNA follows: TGTGCCAGCAGTTCTCCCTCCACCAGGCAAACCTACGAGCAGTACTTC. The chain uses TRBV6-5 and TRBJ2-7; D is undetermined. CDR3 length: 16 residues. Germline V gene sequence: CDR1 MNHEY, CDR2 SVGAGI. Trimming pared 4 bases from V and 2 bases from J, leaving 18 bases between.

The V gene is TRBV7-9, the J gene TRBJ2-1, with no clear D. The CDR3 runs 16 residues. Germline loops: CDR1 SEHNR, CDR2 FQNEAQ (reference sequence). V was shortened by 5 bases and J by 4 bases, with 18 bases between the two germline ends. The CDR3: CASSHLAILGYNEQFF. In nucleotides, the CDR3 is TGTGCCAGCAGCCATCTTGCAATTCTTGGGTACAATGAGCAGTTCTTC.

This clone was observed once. The chain combines TRBV6-1 with TRBJ1-4; 7 bases agree with TRBD1. Germline trimming cut 3 bases from V and 3 bases from J; bases unmatched to any gene: 4. The germline V gene encodes CDR1 MNHNS and CDR2 SASEGT. This CDR3 comprises 15 residues. CDR3: CASSEPGTANEKLFF. The CDR3 coding sequence is TGTGCCAGCAGTGAGCCCGGGACAGCTAATGAAAAACTGTTTTTT.

CDR3 amino acids: CASSLGRLTGELFF. Here the CDR3 DNA reads TGTGCCAGCAGCTTGGGACGACTGACCGGGGAGCTGTTTTTT. The chain employs TRBV5-6 and TRBJ2-2; no firm D call. The CDR3 loop spans 14 amino acids. Looked up from germline, CDR1 is SGHDT and CDR2 is YYEEEE. V lost 0 bases and J lost 5, with 8 bases in between.

The rearrangement uses TRBV19 and TRBJ2-1; 14 bases line up with TRBD2. In germline, CDR1 is LNHDA, CDR2 SQIVND (reference sequence). V trimming: 7 bases; J trimming: 10 bases; junction bases outside the gene matches: 3. The CDR3 is made up of 13 amino acids. Here the CDR3 DNA reads TGTGCCAGTACGGGACTAGCGGGGGAAGAGCAGTTCTTC. This encodes CASTGLAGEEQFF.